This T cell receptor beta chain was profiled in a study of shared clonotypes between healthy human individuals. Study-level points and caveats: Among donors, clonotype sharing was expected to be affected by sequencing depth.

The donors, all of them Caucasian adults, lived in Nashville, Tennessee. The CDR3 totals 13 residues. The V and J ends lost 6 bases and 3 bases, in that order; junction bases with no gene match: 3. Looked up from germline, CDR1 is WSHSY and CDR2 is SAAADI. The genomic DNA of each subset was split evenly across several immunoSEQ plates. Profiled with immunoSEQ multiplex PCR; TCRdb holds only in-frame clones, not every one. The repertoire has 500,000 to 650,000 clones, roughly 79% of them found once; the top ten carry 12%. The table lists this clone with a few counts. The antigen is not known. This likely came from a read error, as a far larger clone is one base away.

The chain uses TRBV10-2 and TRBJ1-2; TRBD1 matches 8 bases. This receptor was identified in a woman aged 40 to 55 in good health. Some clones in this sample may be carry-over from other donors' samples. What was sequenced was PBMCs. For the CDR3, the DNA is TGCGCCAGCAGCCGACAGGGGTACTATGGCTACACCTTC. It encodes CASSRQGYYGYTF.